Below are 20 T cell receptor beta chains sequenced from a single sample in a study of T cell repertoires in cytomegalovirus infection. Their recognized antigens are unknown. TCRdb passed the reads through MiXCR, listing each CDR3 protein once. The sample has some 350,000 distinct CDR3 sequences, around 29% seen once; the top ten hold around 20%. The source material was cultured PBMCs, sampled from culture after CMV antigen stimulation. The receptor set was obtained from a human donor in good health (CMV status not recorded). Some clones in this sample may be carry-over from other donors' samples.

The chain joins TRBV11-2 to TRBJ2-1; 13 bases line up with TRBD2. Germline values: CDR1 SGHAT, CDR2 FQNNGV. This CDR3 has 17 amino acids. The ends lost 1 base at V and 9 bases at J; junction bases unmatched: 9. The CDR3 region is CASSLGPGLAGLIEQFF. The DNA of the CDR3 is TGTGCCAGCAGCTTAGGTCCGGGACTAGCGGGATTAATTGAGCAGTTCTTC.

The CDR3 sequence: CASSDYRGSGWNTEAFF. CDR3 DNA: TGTGCCAGCAGTGATTACAGGGGGAGTGGTTGGAACACTGAAGCTTTCTTT. The chain is built from TRBV6-1 and TRBJ1-1; 8 bases match TRBD1. J was trimmed by 1 base and V by 3 bases; bases with no gene match: 10. The CDR3 is 17 residues long. CDR1 and CDR2 from the germline V gene are MNHNS and SASEGT.

The CDR3 nucleotides are TGTGCCAGCAGTTTTTTGGGAGGGCTCGGGCCACAAGAGACCCAGTACTTC. Translation: CASSFLGGLGPQETQYF. The chain carries TRBV28 and TRBJ2-5, with TRBD2 identical over 7 bases. Trimming at V came to 3 bases and at J to 2 bases, leaving 12 bases not matched to a gene. Germline CDR1 and CDR2: MDHEN and SYDVKM. The CDR3 contains 17 residues.

The rearrangement uses TRBV7-8 and TRBJ1-1; D is uncertain. This CDR3 has 13 residues. The V gene lost 4 bases and the J gene lost 7 bases, with 13 bases spanning the gap. The germline CDR1 and CDR2 sequences are SGHVS and FQNEAQ. The CDR3 sequence is CASSSARRLEAFF. The CDR3, as DNA: TGTGCCAGCAGCTCTGCCCGGAGGCTTGAAGCTTTCTTT.

The V call is TRBV27, the J call TRBJ2-5; TRBD1 might be the D (5 bases). Looked up from germline, CDR1 is MNHEY and CDR2 is SMNVEV (reference sequence). V was trimmed by 5 bases and J by 5 bases, leaving 12 bases between them. The length of the CDR3 is 13 residues. This chain's CDR3 is CASSPRTRETQYF. The CDR3 bases are TGTGCCAGCAGTCCCCGGACAAGGGAGACCCAGTACTTC.

This clonotype has more than one count but fewer than ten. This chain joins TRBV6-6 and TRBJ1-1, with unresolved D. Trimming removed 0 bases at V and 5 bases at J, with 7 bases between. CDR3 length: 13 amino acids. From germline, CDR1 is MNHNY and CDR2 SVGAGI (reference sequence). CDR3 DNA: TGTGCCAGCAGTTACTCGAGAGGGACTGAAGCTTTCTTT. It encodes CASSYSRGTEAFF.

This clonotype has more than one count but fewer than ten. The chain couples TRBV27 to TRBJ1-1, with D maybe TRBD1 (5 bases). Trimming left V 11 bases short and J 7 bases short, with 23 bases between. This CDR3 is 14 amino acids long. The germline gives CDR1 MNHEY, CDR2 SMNVEV (reference sequence). The CDR3 DNA reads TGTGCCGCGGGGACGGGCCCTTTAGGGGATGAAGCTTTCTTT. It encodes CAAGTGPLGDEAFF.

The rearrangement joins TRBV20-1 to TRBJ2-3; TRBD2 aligns across 8 bases. Germline lookup yields CDR1 DFQATT and CDR2 SNEGSKA (reference sequence). Germline trimming cut 1 base from V and 1 base from J; bases unmatched to any gene: 7. The CDR3 is 16 residues long. The CDR3 protein is CSARGGAGGGTDTQYF. The CDR3 bases are TGCAGTGCTAGAGGCGGGGCGGGGGGAGGCACAGATACGCAGTATTTT.

This clonotype was observed a few times. V gene TRBV7-9 combines with J gene TRBJ1-2; D gene unclear. The CDR3 sequence is 14 residues long. The V and J ends lost 5 bases and 4 bases respectively, with 14 bases between them. Germline V gene data show CDR1 as SEHNR and CDR2 as FQNEAQ (reference sequence). This chain's CDR3 is CASSPPGIPYGYTF. The CDR3 DNA reads as TGTGCCAGCAGCCCCCCCGGGATTCCCTATGGCTACACCTTC.

The J gene is TRBJ1-5, the V gene TRBV5-5, with D unclear. The CDR3 contains 16 residues. CDR1 SGHKS and CDR2 YYEKEE come from the germline V gene (reference sequence). V gave up 3 bases and J gave up 0 bases, with 13 bases separating them. CDR3 protein: CASSWEVGVSNQPQHF. CDR3 DNA sequence: TGTGCCAGCAGCTGGGAAGTCGGAGTTAGCAATCAGCCCCAGCATTTT.

On this clonotype itself: This could be a read error, since a much larger clone is one nucleotide away. The chain recombines TRBV4-1 with TRBJ2-7; 10 bases map to TRBD1. With 4 bases clipped from V and 6 bases from J, the junction kept 6 bases outside the gene matches. Germline CDR1 reads MGHRA; CDR2 reads YSYEKL. The length of the CDR3 is 14 residues. CDR3 residues: CASSLPGQGTEQYF. CDR3 sequence (DNA): TGCGCCAGCAGCCTCCCGGGACAGGGGACCGAGCAGTACTTC.

The V gene is TRBV20-1, the J gene TRBJ1-5; a weak D match, TRBD1 (5 bases). V shed 5 bases and J shed 4 bases, with 15 bases lying between them. Germline loops: CDR1 DFQATT, CDR2 SNEGSKA (reference sequence). CDR3 length: 14 amino acids. CDR3 nucleotides: TGCAGTGCTCCCGACTACAGGACTAATCAGCCCCAGCATTTT. It is translated as CSAPDYRTNQPQHF.

This clonotype has a count of ten or more. DNA of the CDR3: TGTGCCAGCAGTACGGGCTCGAACACTGAAGCTTTCTTT. This translates into CASSTGSNTEAFF. The J gene is TRBJ1-1, the V gene TRBV6-4; D unresolved. Trimming shortened V by 5 bases and J by 1 base, and 8 bases separated the two germline ends. In germline, CDR1 is MRHNA, CDR2 SNTAGT. CDR3 length equals 13 residues.

This chain uses TRBV5-6 with TRBJ1-1; 9 nucleotides align to TRBD1. Germline V gene sequence: CDR1 SGHDT, CDR2 YYEEEE. The CDR3 runs to 12 residues. The V and J ends lost 5 bases and 7 bases, in that order; junction bases with no gene match: 3. The CDR3: CASRQTGGEAFF. The CDR3 bases are TGTGCCAGCAGACAGACAGGGGGTGAAGCTTTCTTT.

The table lists this clonotype with many counts. This chain links TRBV7-8 with TRBJ2-7; 11 nucleotides match TRBD1. The length of the CDR3 is 15 residues. The germline V gene encodes CDR1 SGHVS and CDR2 FQNEAQ. V was clipped by 3 bases and J by 3 bases; unmatched bases: 4. CDR3 amino acids: CASSFQGQGGYEQYF. Here the CDR3 DNA reads TGTGCCAGCAGCTTCCAGGGACAGGGGGGCTACGAGCAGTACTTC.

This clonotype was found many times. The chain has TRBV20-1 and TRBJ2-2; weak D call: TRBD2 (5 bases). Germline values: CDR1 DFQATT, CDR2 SNEGSKA (reference sequence). Trimming removed 0 bases from V and 6 bases from J, with 14 bases in between. The CDR3 is 15 residues long. The CDR3 nucleotides are TGCAGTGCTAGAGATCAGAGACGAGGGCCCGGGGAGCTGTTTTTT. As protein: CSARDQRRGPGELFF.

V and J are TRBV28 and TRBJ2-2, with a tentative D call TRBD1 (5 bases). CDR3 length equals 14 residues. With 5 bases removed from V and 0 bases from J, the gap between germline ends came to 7 bases. Germline V gene data show CDR1 as MDHEN and CDR2 as SYDVKM. CDR3 sequence (DNA): TGTGCCAGCAGTCGACAGACGAACACCGGGGAGCTGTTTTTT. Translated: CASSRQTNTGELFF.

In this sample, this clonotype turned up a few times. This CDR3 is CASSFEGRWTDTQYF. As DNA, the CDR3 is TGTGCCAGCAGTTTCGAGGGGCGCTGGACAGATACGCAGTATTTT. The rearrangement links TRBV28 to TRBJ2-3; TRBD1 or TRBD2 may be the D gene (5 bases each). The germline CDR1 and CDR2 sequences are MDHEN and SYDVKM. There are 15 residues in the CDR3. With 3 bases removed from V and 3 bases from J, the gap between germline ends came to 13 bases.

The chain employs TRBV7-9 and TRBJ2-1; D remains unclear. V lost 3 bases and J lost 10, with 4 bases in between. The V gene's germline CDR1 is SEHNR and CDR2 FQNEAQ (reference sequence). The CDR3 totals 10 residues. The CDR3 protein is CASSFQEQFF. CDR3 coding DNA: TGTGCCAGCAGCTTTCAAGAGCAGTTCTTC. The full variable domain, completed using reference TRBV7-9 and TRBJ2-1, is DTGVSQNPRHKITKRGQNVTFRCDPISEHNRLYWYRQTLGQGPEFLTYFQNEAQLEKSRLLSDRFSAERPKGSFSTLEIQRTEQGDSAMYLCASSFQEQFFGPGTRLTVL.

This clonotype was seen ten or more times. The rearrangement uses TRBV11-2 and TRBJ1-2, with D maybe TRBD1 (6 bases). V lost 5 bases and J 0 bases, leaving 16 bases between the germline ends. Germline CDR1 and CDR2: SGHAT and FQNNGV. The CDR3 length is 16 residues. CDR3 amino acids: CASSRRGGGANYGYTF. The CDR3 nucleotides read TGTGCCAGCAGCCGAAGGGGGGGGGGGGCTAACTATGGCTACACCTTC.